Shown below are 4 T cell receptor beta chains from a single sample sequenced in a study of cytomegalovirus exposure and HLA in healthy donors (dated by TCRdb to the late 2010s). Library preparation was by the immunoSEQ multiplex PCR assay. The multiplex PCR relied on a mix of 60 forward primers for TCR Vbeta segments and 13 reverse primers for TCR Jbeta segments. TCRdb took this table from immuneACCESS and kept in-frame rearrangements with V and J called. Such tables lack part of the clones; where checked against another copy, unresolved V genes explain under half of the gap, and the rest is unexplained. For this sample the table gives approximately 82,000 clones, of which roughly 60% were detected only once. The top ten clonotypes cover around 5.5% of the sample. The sequencing input was PBMCs. These receptors originate from a woman between 25 and 40 years old in good health and CMV-seropositive.

J is TRBJ1-2 and V is TRBV11-1; 7 bases map to TRBD1. This CDR3 contains 16 residues. The V and J ends lost 4 bases and 2 bases, in that order; junction bases with no gene match: 10. Germline CDR1 SGHAT, CDR2 FQDESV (reference sequence). The CDR3 sequence is CASSSKTGLENYGYTF. DNA for the CDR3: TGTGCCAGCAGCTCAAAGACAGGGTTGGAAAACTATGGCTACACCTTC.

The rearrangement links TRBV5-1 to TRBJ1-1; D is undetermined. Between the trimmed V and J ends, which lost 0 bases and 1 base, there was a span of 10 bases. Germline V CDR1 and CDR2: SGHRS, YFSETQ. This CDR3 contains 15 residues. CDR3 sequence: CASSLGLASNTEAFF. The CDR3 nucleotides are TGCGCCAGCAGCTTGGGGCTGGCCTCGAACACTGAAGCTTTCTTT.

This clone was counted only a few times. The rearrangement joins TRBV19 to TRBJ1-1; no reliable D call. The CDR3 is made up of 12 amino acids. Germline V gene lookup returns CDR1 LNHDA and CDR2 SQIVND (reference sequence). The germline V and J ends were trimmed by 8 bases and 0 bases, with 7 bases remaining between them. CDR3 bases: TGTGCCAGTCAGCGTTTGAACACTGAAGCTTTCTTT. As protein: CASQRLNTEAFF.

The V call is TRBV4-2, the J call TRBJ2-7; 9 nucleotides match TRBD2. The J segment lost 4 bases and the V segment lost 0 bases, leaving 7 bases of the junction unmatched. The CDR3 contains 16 residues. Germline V CDR1 and CDR2: LGHNA, YNFKEQ. CDR3 in amino acids: CASSQDQAGGVYEQYF. In DNA form, the CDR3 reads TGTGCCAGCAGCCAAGATCAAGCGGGGGGTGTATACGAGCAGTACTTC.